What follows describes a single T cell receptor beta chain. Sample time point: newly diagnosed GD, antithyroid drugs for less than 3 months. Isolated PBMC RNA provided the starting material for the TCR library. The data derive from a study of regulatory T cells in long-lasting Graves disease. Trimming cost V 1 base and J 5 bases; bases outside gene matches: 19. CDR3 size: 20 residues. Germline CDR1 reads SGHVS; CDR2 reads FNYEAQ. Building of the TCR beta libraries involved iRepertoire HTBI primers and Arm-PCR of CDR3 regions. MiXCR, applied by TCRdb to the multiplex PCR reads, yields one record per CDR3 protein. The sample contains 550,000 to 700,000 distinct CDR3 sequences, roughly 15% of which appear only once. These records were also assigned to another study, of T cells in Graves' hyperthyroidism and ophthalmopathy.

The TCR originated in a man aged 18 to 29 with Graves disease. V and J are TRBV7-6 and TRBJ1-2, with TRBD1 matching over 10 bases. The sample was peripheral blood mononuclear cells (PBMCs), taken at new diagnosis, from a patient treated with antithyroid drugs. The CDR3 spells CASSLEPIRDRGVFIYGYTF. The CDR3 DNA sequence: TGTGCCAGCAGCTTAGAACCAATCCGGGACAGGGGAGTCTTCATTTATGGCTACACCTTC.